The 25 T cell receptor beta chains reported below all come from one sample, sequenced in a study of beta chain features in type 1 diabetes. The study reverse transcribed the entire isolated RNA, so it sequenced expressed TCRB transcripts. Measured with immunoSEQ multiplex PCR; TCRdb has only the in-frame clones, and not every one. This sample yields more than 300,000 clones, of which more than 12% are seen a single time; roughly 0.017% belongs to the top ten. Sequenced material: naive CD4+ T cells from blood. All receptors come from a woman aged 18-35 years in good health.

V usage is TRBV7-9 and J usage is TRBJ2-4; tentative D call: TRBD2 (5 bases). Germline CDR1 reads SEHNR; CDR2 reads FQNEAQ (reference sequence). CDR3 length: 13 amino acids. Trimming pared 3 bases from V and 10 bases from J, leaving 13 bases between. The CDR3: CASSFPGSIIQYF. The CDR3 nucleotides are TGTGCCAGCAGCTTCCCGGGGTCTATTATTCAGTACTTC.

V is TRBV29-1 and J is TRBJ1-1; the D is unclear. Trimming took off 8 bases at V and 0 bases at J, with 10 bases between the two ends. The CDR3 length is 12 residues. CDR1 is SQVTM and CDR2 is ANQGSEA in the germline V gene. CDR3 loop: CSPGPMNTEAFF. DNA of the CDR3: TGCAGCCCCGGTCCTATGAACACTGAAGCTTTCTTT.

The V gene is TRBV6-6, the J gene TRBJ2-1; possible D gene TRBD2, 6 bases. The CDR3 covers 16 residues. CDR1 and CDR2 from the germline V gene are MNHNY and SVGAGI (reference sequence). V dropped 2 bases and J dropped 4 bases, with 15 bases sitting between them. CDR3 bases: TGTGCCAGCAGTTACGGGGGGAGACAATATTACAATGAGCAGTTCTTC. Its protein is CASSYGGRQYYNEQFF.

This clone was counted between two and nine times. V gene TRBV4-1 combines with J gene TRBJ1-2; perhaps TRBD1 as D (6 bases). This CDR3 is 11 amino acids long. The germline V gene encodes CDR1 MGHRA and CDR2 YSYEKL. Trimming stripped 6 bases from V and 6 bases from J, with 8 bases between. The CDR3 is CASRNRDGYTF. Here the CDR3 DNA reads TGCGCCAGCAGAAACAGGGATGGCTACACCTTC.

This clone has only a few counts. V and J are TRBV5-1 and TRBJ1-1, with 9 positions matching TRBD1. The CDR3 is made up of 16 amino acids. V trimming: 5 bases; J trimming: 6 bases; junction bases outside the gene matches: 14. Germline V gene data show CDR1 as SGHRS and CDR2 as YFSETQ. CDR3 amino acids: CASRFTPGQGNSEAFF. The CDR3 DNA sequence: TGCGCCAGCAGGTTTACTCCGGGACAGGGAAATTCTGAAGCTTTCTTT.

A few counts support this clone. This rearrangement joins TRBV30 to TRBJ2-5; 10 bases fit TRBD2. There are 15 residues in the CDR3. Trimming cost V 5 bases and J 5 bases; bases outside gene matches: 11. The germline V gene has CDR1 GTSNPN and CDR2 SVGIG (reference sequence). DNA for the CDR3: TGTGCCTGGGGGAAAGCCCTAGCGGGAGCGGAGACCCAGTACTTC. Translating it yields CAWGKALAGAETQYF.

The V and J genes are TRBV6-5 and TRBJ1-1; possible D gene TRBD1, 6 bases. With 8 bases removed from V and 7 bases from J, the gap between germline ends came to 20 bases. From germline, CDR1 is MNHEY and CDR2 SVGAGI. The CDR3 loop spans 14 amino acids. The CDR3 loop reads CASHWGGIGSEAFF. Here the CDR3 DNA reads TGTGCCAGCCATTGGGGGGGCATCGGGAGTGAAGCTTTCTTT.

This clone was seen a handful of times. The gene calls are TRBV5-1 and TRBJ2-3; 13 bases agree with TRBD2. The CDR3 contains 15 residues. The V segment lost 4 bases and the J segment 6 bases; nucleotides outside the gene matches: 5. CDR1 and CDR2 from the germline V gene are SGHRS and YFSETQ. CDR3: CASSGGLAGMDTQYF. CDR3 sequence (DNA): TGCGCCAGCAGCGGGGGACTAGCGGGAATGGATACGCAGTATTTT.

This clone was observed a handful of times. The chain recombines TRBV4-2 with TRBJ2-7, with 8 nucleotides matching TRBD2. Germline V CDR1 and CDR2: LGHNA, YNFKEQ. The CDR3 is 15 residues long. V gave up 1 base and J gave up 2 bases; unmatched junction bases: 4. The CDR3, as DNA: TGTGCCAGCAGCCAAGGAGCGGGAGCCCCCTACGAGCAGTACTTC. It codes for CASSQGAGAPYEQYF.

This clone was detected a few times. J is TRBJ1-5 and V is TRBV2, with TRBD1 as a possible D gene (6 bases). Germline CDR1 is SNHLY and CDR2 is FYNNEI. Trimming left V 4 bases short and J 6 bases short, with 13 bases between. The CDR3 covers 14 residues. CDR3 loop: CASSVGGWRQPQHF. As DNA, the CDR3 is TGTGCCAGCAGTGTAGGGGGTTGGCGTCAGCCCCAGCATTTT.

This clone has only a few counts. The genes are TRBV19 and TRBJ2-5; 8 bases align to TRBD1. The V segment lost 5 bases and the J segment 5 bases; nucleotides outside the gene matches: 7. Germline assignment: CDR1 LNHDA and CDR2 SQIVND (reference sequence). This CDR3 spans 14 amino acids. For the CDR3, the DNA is TGTGCCAGTAGTTTGGCAGGGGGCTCGGAGACCCAGTACTTC. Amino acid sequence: CASSLAGGSETQYF.

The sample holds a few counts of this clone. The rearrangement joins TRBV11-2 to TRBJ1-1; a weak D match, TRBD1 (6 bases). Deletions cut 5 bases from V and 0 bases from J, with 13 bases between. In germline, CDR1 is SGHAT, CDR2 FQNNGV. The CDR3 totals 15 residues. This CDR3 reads CASSPVDRMNTEAFF. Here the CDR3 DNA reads TGTGCCAGCAGCCCCGTAGACAGGATGAACACTGAAGCTTTCTTT.

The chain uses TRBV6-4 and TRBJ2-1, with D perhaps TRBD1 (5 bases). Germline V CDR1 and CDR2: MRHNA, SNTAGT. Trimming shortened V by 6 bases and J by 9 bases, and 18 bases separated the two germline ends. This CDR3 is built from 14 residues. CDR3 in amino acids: CASRVGQGTGEQFF. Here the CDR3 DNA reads TGTGCCAGCAGGGTCGGGCAGGGTACGGGTGAGCAGTTCTTC.

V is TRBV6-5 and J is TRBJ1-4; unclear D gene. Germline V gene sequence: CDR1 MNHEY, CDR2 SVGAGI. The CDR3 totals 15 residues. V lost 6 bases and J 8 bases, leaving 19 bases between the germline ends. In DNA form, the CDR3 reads TGTGCCAGCAGAAGCGGAGAGAGACAACGAGAAAAACTGTTTTTT. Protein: CASRSGERQREKLFF.

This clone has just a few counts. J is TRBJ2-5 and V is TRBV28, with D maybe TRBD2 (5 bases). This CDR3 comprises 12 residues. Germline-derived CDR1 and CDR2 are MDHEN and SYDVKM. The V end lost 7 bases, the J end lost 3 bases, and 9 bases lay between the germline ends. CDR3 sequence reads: CASTTGKETQYF. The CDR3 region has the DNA TGTGCCAGCACTACGGGGAAAGAGACCCAGTACTTC.

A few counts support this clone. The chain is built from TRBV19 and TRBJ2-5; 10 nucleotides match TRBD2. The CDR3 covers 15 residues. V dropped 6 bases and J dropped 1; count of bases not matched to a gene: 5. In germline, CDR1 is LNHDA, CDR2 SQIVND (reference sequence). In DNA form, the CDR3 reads TGTGCCAGTAGCACGGGACTAGCGAGCCAAGAGACCCAGTACTTC. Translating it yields CASSTGLASQETQYF.

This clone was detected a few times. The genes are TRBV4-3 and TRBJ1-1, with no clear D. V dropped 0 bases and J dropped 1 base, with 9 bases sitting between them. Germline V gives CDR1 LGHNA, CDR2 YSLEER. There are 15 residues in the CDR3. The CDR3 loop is CASSQDPRPNTEAFF. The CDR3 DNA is TGCGCCAGCAGCCAAGATCCCAGGCCGAACACTGAAGCTTTCTTT.

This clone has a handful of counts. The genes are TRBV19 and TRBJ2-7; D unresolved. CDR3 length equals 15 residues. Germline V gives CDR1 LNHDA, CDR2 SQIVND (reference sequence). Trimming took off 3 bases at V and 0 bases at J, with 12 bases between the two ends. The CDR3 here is CASSMAVVSSYEQYF. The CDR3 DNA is TGTGCCAGTAGTATGGCTGTCGTCAGCTCCTACGAGCAGTACTTC.

The CDR3 is CAWSVQGILNQPQHF. The CDR3 DNA reads TGTGCCTGGAGTGTACAGGGGATACTCAATCAGCCCCAGCATTTT. The chain has TRBV30 and TRBJ1-5; 7 positions agree with TRBD1. The CDR3 extends over 15 amino acids. V was clipped by 0 bases and J by 3 bases; unmatched bases: 5. Germline V gives CDR1 GTSNPN, CDR2 SVGIG (reference sequence).

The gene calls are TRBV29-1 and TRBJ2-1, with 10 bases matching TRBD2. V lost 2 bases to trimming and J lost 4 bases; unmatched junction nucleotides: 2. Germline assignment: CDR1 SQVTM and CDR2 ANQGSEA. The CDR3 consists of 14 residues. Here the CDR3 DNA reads TGCAGCGTTGAAACTAGCGGGATTTACAATGAGCAGTTCTTC. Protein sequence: CSVETSGIYNEQFF.

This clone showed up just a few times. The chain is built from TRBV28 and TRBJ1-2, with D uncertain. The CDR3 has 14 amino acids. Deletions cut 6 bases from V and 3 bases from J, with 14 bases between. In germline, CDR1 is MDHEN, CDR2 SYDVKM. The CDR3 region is CASRGLGAYYGYTF. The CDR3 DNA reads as TGTGCCAGCAGGGGCCTCGGCGCGTACTATGGCTACACCTTC.

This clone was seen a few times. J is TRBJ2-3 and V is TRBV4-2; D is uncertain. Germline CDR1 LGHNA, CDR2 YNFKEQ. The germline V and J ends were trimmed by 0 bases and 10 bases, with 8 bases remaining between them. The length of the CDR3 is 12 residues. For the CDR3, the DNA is TGTGCCAGCAGCCAAGATGTGGTAGCGCAGTATTTT. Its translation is CASSQDVVAQYF.

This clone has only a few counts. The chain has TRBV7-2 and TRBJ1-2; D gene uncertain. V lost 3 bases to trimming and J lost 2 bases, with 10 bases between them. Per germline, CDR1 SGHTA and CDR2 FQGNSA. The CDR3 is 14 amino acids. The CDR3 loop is CASSFSPGNYGYTF. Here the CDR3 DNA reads TGTGCCAGCAGCTTCTCCCCGGGGAACTATGGCTACACCTTC.

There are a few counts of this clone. The CDR3 nucleotides are TGCAGCGTCACAGGGGTTTTGAGGACTGAAGCTTTCTTT. This translates into CSVTGVLRTEAFF. The chain recombines TRBV29-1 with TRBJ1-1, with TRBD1 matching over 7 bases. CDR1 is SQVTM, CDR2 ANQGSEA, per germline. The CDR3 contains 13 residues. Trimming cost V 6 bases and J 5 bases; bases outside gene matches: 9. Full variable domain (remainder filled in from reference TRBV29-1 and TRBJ1-1): SAVISQKPSRDICQRGTSLTIQCQVDSQVTMMFWYRQQPGQSLTLIATANQGSEATYESGFVIDKFPISRPNLTFSTLTVSNMSPEDSSIYLCSVTGVLRTEAFFGQGTRLTVV.

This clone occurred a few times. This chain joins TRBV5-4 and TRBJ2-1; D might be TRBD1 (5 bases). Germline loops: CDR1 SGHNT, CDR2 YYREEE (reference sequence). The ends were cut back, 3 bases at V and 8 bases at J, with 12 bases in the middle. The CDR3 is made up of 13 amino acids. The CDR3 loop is CASSSNWGDEQFF. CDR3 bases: TGTGCCAGCAGCTCTAACTGGGGCGATGAGCAGTTCTTC. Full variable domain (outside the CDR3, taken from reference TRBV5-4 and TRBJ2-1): ETGVTQSPTHLIKTRGQQVTLRCSSQSGHNTVSWYQQALGQGPQFIFQYYREEENGRGNFPPRFSGLQFPNYSSELNVNALELDDSALYLCASSSNWGDEQFFGPGTRLTVL.